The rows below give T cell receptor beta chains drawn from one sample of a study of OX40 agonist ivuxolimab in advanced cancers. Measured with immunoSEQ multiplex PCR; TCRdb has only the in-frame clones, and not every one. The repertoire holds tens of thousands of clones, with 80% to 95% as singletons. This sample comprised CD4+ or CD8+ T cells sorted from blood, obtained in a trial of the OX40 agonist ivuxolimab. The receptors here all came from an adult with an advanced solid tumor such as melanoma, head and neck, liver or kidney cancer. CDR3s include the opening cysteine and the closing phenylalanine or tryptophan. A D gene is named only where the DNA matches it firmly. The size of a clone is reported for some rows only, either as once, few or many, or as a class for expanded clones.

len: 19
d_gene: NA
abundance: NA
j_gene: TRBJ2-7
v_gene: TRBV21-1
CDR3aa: CASSNLQGSGDCSSYEQYF
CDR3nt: TGTGCCAGCAGCAACTTACAGGGATCTGGTGATTGTAGCTCCTACGAGCAGTACTTC

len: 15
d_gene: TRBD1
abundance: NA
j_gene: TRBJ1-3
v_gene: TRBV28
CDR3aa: CAMNFRGPNRDTIYF
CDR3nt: TGTGCCATGAACTTTAGGGGGCCGAATCGGGACACCATATATTTT

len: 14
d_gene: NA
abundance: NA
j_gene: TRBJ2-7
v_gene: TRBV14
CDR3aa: CASSLGIGSYEQYF
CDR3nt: TGTGCCAGCAGCCTCGGTATAGGATCCTACGAGCAGTACTTC

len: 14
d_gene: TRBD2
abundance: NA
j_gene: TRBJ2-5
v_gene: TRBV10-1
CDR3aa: CASSDFSGRETQYF
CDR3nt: TGCGCCAGCAGTGATTTTAGCGGGAGGGAGACCCAGTACTTC

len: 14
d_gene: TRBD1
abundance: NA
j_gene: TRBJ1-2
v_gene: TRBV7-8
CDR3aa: CASSPGDRVGGYTF
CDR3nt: TGTGCCAGCAGCCCCGGTGACAGGGTTGGTGGCTACACCTTC

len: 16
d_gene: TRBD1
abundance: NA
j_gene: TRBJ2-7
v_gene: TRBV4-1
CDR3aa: CASSREWTGASYEQYF
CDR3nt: TGCGCCAGCAGCCGCGAATGGACAGGGGCTTCCTACGAGCAGTACTTC

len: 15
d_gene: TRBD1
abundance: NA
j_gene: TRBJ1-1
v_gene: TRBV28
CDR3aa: CASSPRGTGGTEAFF
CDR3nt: TGTGCCAGCAGTCCAAGGGGGACAGGGGGGACTGAAGCTTTCTTT

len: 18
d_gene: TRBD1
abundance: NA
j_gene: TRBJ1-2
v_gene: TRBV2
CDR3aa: CASSERSRGQGVTSGYTF
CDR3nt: TGTGCCAGCAGTGAAAGGTCCCGGGGACAGGGGGTTACTAGTGGCTACACCTTC

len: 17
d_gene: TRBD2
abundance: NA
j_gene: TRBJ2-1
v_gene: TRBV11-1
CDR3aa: CASSFGPPTSGYNEQFF
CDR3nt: TGTGCCAGCAGCTTTGGACCCCCGACTAGCGGGTACAATGAGCAGTTCTTC

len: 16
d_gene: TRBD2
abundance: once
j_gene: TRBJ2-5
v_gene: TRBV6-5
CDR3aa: CASSYSLAGGRETQYF
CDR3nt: TGTGCCAGCAGTTACTCGCTAGCGGGAGGGAGGGAGACCCAGTACTTC

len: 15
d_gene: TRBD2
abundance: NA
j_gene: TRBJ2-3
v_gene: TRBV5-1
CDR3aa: CASSLAGGFTDTQYF
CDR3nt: TGCGCCAGCAGCCTAGCGGGGGGGTTCACAGATACGCAGTATTTT

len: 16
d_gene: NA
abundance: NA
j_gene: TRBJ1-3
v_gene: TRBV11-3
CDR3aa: CASSLARTLSGNTIYF
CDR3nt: TGTGCCAGCAGCTTAGCGAGAACACTCTCTGGAAACACCATATATTTT

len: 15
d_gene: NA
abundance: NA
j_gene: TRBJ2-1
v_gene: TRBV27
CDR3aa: CASSSSYANYNEQFF
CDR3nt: TGTGCCAGCTCGTCGTCCTATGCCAACTACAATGAGCAGTTCTTC

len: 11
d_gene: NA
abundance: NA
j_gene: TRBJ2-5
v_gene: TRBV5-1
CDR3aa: CASKGQETQYF
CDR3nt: TGCGCCAGCAAAGGGCAAGAGACCCAGTACTTC

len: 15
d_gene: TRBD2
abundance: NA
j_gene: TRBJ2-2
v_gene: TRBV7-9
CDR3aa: CASSLSGANTGELFF
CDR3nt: TGTGCCAGCAGCCTTAGCGGGGCAAACACCGGGGAGCTGTTTTTT

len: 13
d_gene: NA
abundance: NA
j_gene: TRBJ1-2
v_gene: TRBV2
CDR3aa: CASSGEQLNGYTF
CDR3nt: TGTGCCAGCAGTGGGGAACAGCTTAATGGCTACACCTTC

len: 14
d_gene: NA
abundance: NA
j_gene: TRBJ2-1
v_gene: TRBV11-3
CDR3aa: CASSLGEWSDEQFF
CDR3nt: TGTGCCAGCAGCTTAGGAGAGTGGTCGGATGAGCAGTTCTTC

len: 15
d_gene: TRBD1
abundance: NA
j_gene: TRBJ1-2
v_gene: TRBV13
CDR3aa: CASSLRQGRLYGYTF
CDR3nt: TGTGCCAGCAGCTTACGACAGGGAAGATTGTATGGCTACACCTTC

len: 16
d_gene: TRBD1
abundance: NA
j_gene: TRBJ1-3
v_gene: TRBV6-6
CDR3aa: CASSPGQGTQGNTIYF
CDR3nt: TGTGCCAGCAGCCCTGGACAGGGGACCCAAGGAAACACCATATATTTT

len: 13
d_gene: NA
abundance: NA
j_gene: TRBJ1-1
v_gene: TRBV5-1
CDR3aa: CASSFTRDTEAFF
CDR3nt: TGCGCCAGCAGCTTTACACGGGACACTGAAGCTTTCTTT

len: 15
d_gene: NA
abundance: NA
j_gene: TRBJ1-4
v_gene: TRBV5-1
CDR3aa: CASQTGGQINEKLFF
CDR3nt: TGCGCCAGCCAAACCGGTGGACAGATTAATGAAAAACTGTTTTTT

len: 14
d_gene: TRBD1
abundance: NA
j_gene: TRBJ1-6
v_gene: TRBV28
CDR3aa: CASSPADRVSPLHF
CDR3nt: TGTGCCAGCAGTCCAGCGGACAGGGTTTCACCCCTCCACTTT

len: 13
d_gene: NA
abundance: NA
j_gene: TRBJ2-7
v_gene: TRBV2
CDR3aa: CASSGQESYEQYF
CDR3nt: TGTGCCAGCAGTGGACAGGAGTCCTACGAGCAGTACTTC

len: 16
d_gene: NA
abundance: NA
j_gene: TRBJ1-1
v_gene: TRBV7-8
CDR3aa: CASSLANPGRSTEAFF
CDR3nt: TGTGCCAGCAGCTTAGCGAATCCGGGGCGTAGCACTGAAGCTTTCTTT

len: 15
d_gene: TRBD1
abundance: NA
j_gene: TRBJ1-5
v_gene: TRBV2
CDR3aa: CASSGQGDLNQPQHF
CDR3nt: TGTGCCAGCAGTGGACAGGGGGACCTCAATCAGCCCCAGCATTTT

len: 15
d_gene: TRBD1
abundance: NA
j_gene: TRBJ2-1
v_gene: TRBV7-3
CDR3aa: CASGFGQGQGDEQFF
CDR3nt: TGTGCCAGCGGTTTCGGACAGGGGCAGGGCGATGAGCAGTTCTTC

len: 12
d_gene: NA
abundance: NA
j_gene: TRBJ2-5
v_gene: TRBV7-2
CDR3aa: CASSQLGETQYF
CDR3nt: TGTGCCAGCAGCCAACTGGGGGAGACCCAGTACTTC

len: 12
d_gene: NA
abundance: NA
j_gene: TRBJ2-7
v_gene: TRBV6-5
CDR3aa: CASSDDRYEQYF
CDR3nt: TGTGCCAGCAGCGACGACAGGTACGAGCAGTACTTC

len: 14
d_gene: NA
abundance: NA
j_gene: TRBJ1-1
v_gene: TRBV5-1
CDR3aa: CASSRNQGYTEAFF
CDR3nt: TGCGCCAGCAGCCGTAACCAGGGCTACACTGAAGCTTTCTTT

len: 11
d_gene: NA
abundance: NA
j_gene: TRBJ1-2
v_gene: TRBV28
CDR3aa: CALRGNYGYTF
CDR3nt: TGTGCCTTGAGGGGCAACTATGGCTACACCTTC

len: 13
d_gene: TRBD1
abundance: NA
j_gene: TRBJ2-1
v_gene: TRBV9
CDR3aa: CASSIGTGGEQFF
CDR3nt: TGTGCCAGCAGTATAGGGACAGGGGGGGAGCAGTTCTTC

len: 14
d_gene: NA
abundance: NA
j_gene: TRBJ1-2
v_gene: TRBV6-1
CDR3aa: CASLIGDRSYGYTF
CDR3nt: TGTGCCAGCCTCATTGGAGACCGTTCCTATGGCTACACCTTC

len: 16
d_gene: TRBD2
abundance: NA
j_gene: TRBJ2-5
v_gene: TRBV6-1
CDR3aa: CASSVLAGARGETQYF
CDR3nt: TGTGCCAGCAGTGTACTAGCGGGGGCCCGCGGAGAGACCCAGTACTTC

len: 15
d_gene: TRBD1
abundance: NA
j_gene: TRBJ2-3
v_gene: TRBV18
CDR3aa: CASSPGTASTDTQYF
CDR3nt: TGTGCCAGCTCACCAGGGACAGCTTCCACAGATACGCAGTATTTT

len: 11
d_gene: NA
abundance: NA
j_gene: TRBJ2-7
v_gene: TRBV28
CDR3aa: CASSFKGGEYF
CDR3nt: TGTGCCAGCAGTTTCAAGGGGGGCGAGTACTTC